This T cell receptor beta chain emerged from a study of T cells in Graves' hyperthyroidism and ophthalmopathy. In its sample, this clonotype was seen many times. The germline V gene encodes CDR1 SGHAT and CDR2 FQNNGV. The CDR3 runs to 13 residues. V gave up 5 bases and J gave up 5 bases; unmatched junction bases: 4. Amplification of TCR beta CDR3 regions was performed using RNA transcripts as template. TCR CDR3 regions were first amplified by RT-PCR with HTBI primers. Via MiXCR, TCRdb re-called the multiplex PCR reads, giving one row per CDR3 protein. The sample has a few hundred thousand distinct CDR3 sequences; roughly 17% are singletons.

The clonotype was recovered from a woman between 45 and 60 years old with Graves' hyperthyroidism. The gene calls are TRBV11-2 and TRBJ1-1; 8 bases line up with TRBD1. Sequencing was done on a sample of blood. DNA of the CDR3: TGTGCCAGCAGCCCGAGGACAGGGACTGAAGCTTTCTTT. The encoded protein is CASSPRTGTEAFF.